The source of this T cell receptor (beta chain) is a study of breast tumors, draining lymph nodes, adjacent tissues. One entry per CDR3 protein results from TCRdb running MiXCR on the multiplex PCR reads. The sample has about 230,000 distinct CDR3 sequences, roughly 32% seen once. Samples came from axillary lymph nodes draining the breast cancer. The germline gives CDR1 SNHLY, CDR2 FYNNEI. The CDR3 extends over 18 amino acids. Note on this clonotype: This sequence may be a read error, since a much larger clone differs from it by one base.

Input material: axillary lymph node tissue. The gene calls are TRBV2 and TRBJ2-7; 15 nucleotides line up with TRBD2. This clonotype originated in a female donor with breast cancer. Some clones in this sample may be carry-over from other donors' samples. The CDR3: CASSQRGLAGGEGGEHYF. For the CDR3, the DNA is TGTGCCAGCAGCCAGCGGGGACTAGCGGGAGGAGAAGGGGGGGAGCACTACTTC.